The rows below give T cell receptor beta chains drawn from one sample of a study of T cell responses to AZD1222 COVID-19 vaccine. Repertoires were generated with immunoSEQ multiplex PCR, while TCRdb's copy carries only in-frame clones and drops some. The sample has 150,000 or so clones, roughly 92% seen once. Sequencing used peripheral blood, obtained on day 0 of AZD1222 vaccination. The source is an adult in good health. Both conserved end residues are part of each CDR3. D genes are given only for firm matches.

V	D	J	CDR3	DNA
TRBV10-3	NA	TRBJ1-2	CAISEAGGPDGYTF	TGTGCCATCAGTGAGGCAGGAGGCCCAGATGGCTACACCTTC
TRBV6-5	NA	TRBJ2-7	CASSTGLSYEQYF	TGTGCCAGCAGTACCGGCCTCTCCTACGAGCAGTACTTC
TRBV25-1	NA	TRBJ2-1	CASSELGTPGSNEQFF	TGTGCCAGCAGTGAATTGGGGACCCCTGGGAGCAATGAGCAGTTCTTC
TRBV2	TRBD1	TRBJ1-2	CASSARPTGVDGYTF	TGTGCCAGCAGTGCCCGTCCGACAGGGGTGGATGGCTACACCTTC
TRBV10-3	TRBD1	TRBJ1-5	CAISESLGGQGGQPQHF	TGTGCCATCAGTGAGTCTCTCGGGGGACAGGGAGGACAGCCCCAGCATTTT
TRBV4-1	NA	TRBJ1-6	CASSQVTNLNHSPLHF	TGCGCCAGCAGCCAGGTCACCAACCTTAATCATTCACCCCTCCACTTT
TRBV18	TRBD2	TRBJ2-7	CASSGVAGVVYEQYF	TGTGCCAGCTCGGGGGTAGCGGGAGTTGTATACGAGCAGTACTTC
TRBV18	NA	TRBJ2-3	CASSRGGLSTDTQYF	TGTGCCAGCTCCCGAGGGGGGTTGAGCACAGATACGCAGTATTTT
TRBV3-1/TRBV3-2	TRBD2	TRBJ2-1	CASSQVLREGREQFF	TGTGCCAGCAGCCAAGTATTGCGGGAGGGCCGGGAGCAGTTCTTC
TRBV19	TRBD1	TRBJ2-5	CASSIDSAGQGRETQYF	TGTGCCAGTAGTATAGATAGTGCGGGACAGGGGCGGGAGACCCAGTACTTC